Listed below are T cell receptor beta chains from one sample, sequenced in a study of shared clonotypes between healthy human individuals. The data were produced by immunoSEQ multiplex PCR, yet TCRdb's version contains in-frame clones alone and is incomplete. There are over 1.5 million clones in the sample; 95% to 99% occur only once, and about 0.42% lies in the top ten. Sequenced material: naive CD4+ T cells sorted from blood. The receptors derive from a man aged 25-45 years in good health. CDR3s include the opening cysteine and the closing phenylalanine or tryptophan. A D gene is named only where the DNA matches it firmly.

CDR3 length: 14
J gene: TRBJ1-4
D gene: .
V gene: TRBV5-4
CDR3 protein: CASSLAYSNEKLFF
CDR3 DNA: TGTGCCAGCAGCTTGGCCTATTCGAATGAAAAACTGTTTTTT

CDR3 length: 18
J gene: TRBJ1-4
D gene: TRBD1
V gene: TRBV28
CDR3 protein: CASSRTGGGRSANEKLFF
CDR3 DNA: TGTGCCAGCAGCCGGACAGGGGGCGGAAGAAGTGCTAATGAAAAACTGTTTTTT

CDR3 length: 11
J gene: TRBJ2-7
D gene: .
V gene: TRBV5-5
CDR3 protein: CASSLGLQQYF
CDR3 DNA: TGTGCCAGCAGCCTGGGACTTCAGCAGTACTTC

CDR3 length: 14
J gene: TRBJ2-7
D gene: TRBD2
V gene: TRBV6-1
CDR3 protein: CASRGLAGLYEQYF
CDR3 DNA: TGTGCCAGCAGGGGACTAGCGGGACTCTACGAGCAGTACTTC

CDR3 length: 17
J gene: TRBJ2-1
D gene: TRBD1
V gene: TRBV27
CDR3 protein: CASSSTAGTGVYNEQFF
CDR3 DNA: TGTGCCAGCAGTTCCACGGCCGGGACAGGGGTTTACAATGAGCAGTTCTTC

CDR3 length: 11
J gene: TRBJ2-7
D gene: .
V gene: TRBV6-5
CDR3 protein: CASSHFHEQYF
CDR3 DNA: TGTGCCAGCAGTCACTTTCACGAGCAGTACTTC

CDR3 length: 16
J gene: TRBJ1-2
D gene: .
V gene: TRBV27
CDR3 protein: CASSLTVGSGSYGYTF
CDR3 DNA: TGTGCCAGCAGTTTAACGGTAGGGTCCGGAAGCTATGGCTACACCTTC

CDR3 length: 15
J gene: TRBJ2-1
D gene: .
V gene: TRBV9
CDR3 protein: CASSVDQGSYNEQFF
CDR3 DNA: TGTGCCAGCAGCGTAGATCAGGGGTCCTACAATGAGCAGTTCTTC

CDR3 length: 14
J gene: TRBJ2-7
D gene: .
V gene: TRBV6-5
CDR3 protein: CASSYSGSSYEQYF
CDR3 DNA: TGTGCCAGCAGTTACTCGGGCAGTTCCTACGAGCAGTACTTC

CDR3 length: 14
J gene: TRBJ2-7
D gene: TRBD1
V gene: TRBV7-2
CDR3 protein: CASSLQGRGREQYF
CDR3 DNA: TGTGCCAGCAGCTTACAGGGCAGGGGGCGAGAGCAGTACTTC

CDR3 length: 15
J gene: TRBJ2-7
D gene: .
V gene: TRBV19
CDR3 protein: CATTGREGVPYEQYF
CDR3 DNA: TGTGCCACCACGGGCAGGGAAGGTGTACCCTACGAGCAGTACTTC

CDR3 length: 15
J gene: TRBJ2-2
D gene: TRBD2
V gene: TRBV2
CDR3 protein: CASRIAGANTGELFF
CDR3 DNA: TGTGCCAGCAGAATAGCGGGAGCGAACACCGGGGAGCTGTTTTTT

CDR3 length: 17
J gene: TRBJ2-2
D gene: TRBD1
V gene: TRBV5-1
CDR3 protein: CASSLMTGGGNTGELFF
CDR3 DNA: TGCGCCAGCAGCTTAATGACAGGGGGCGGGAACACCGGGGAGCTGTTTTTT

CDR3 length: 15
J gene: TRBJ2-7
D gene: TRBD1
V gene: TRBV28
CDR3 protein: CASSPTGTGLYEQYF
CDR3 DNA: TGTGCCAGCAGTCCAACAGGGACAGGACTCTACGAGCAGTACTTC

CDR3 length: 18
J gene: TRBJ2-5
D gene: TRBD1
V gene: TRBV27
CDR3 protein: CASSSWFSGRTGRETQYF
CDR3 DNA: TGTGCCAGCAGTTCGTGGTTCTCAGGGAGGACAGGGAGAGAGACCCAGTACTTC

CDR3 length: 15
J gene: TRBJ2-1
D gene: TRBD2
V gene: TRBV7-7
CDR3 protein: CASSLAVAGYNEQFF
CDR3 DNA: TGTGCCAGCAGCTTAGCGGTAGCGGGTTACAATGAGCAGTTCTTC

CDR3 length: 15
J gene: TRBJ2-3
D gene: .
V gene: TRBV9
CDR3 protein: CASSVVGWHTDTQYF
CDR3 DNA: TGTGCCAGCAGCGTAGTGGGTTGGCACACAGATACGCAGTATTTT

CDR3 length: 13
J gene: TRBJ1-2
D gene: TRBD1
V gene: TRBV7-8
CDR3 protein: CASSLGTDYGYTF
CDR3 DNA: TGTGCCAGCAGCTTGGGGACAGACTATGGCTACACCTTC

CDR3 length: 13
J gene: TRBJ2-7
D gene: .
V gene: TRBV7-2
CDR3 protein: CASSLGGVYEQYF
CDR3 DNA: TGTGCCAGCAGCTTAGGAGGGGTCTACGAGCAGTACTTC

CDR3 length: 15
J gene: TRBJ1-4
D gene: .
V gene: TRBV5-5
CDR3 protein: CASSYGPRENEKLFF
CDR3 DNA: TGTGCCAGCAGCTATGGGCCTCGAGAGAATGAAAAACTGTTTTTT

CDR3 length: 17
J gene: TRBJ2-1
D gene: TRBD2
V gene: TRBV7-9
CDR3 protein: CASSTLSGNTSYNEQFF
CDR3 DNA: TGTGCCAGCAGCACACTTAGCGGGAACACCTCCTACAATGAGCAGTTCTTC

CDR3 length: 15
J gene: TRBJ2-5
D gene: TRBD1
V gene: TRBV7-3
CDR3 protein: CASSLIPTGMKTQYF
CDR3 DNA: TGTGCCAGCAGCTTAATCCCGACAGGGATGAAGACCCAGTACTTC

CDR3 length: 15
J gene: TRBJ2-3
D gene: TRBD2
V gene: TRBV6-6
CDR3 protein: CASSYLAGVGDTQYF
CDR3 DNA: TGTGCCAGCAGTTACCTAGCGGGAGTAGGAGATACGCAGTATTTT

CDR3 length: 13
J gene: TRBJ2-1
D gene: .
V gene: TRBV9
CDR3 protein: CASSVVGAREQFF
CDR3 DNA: TGTGCCAGCAGCGTAGTAGGGGCTAGGGAGCAGTTCTTC